This is a list of T cell receptor beta chains from one sample in a study of OX40 agonist ivuxolimab in advanced cancers. Clones were read by immunoSEQ multiplex PCR, and TCRdb kept only the in-frame ones, dropping some. The repertoire holds about 110,000 clones, with around nine tenths as singletons. Specimen: CD4+ or CD8+ T cells sorted from blood, collected in a trial of the OX40 agonist ivuxolimab. Receptors were obtained from an adult with an advanced solid tumor such as melanoma, head and neck, liver or kidney cancer. Both conserved end residues are part of each CDR3. D genes are given only for firm matches. Clone sizes are given selectively: once, few, many, or a class where the clone is expanded.

cdr3_aa | cdr3_nt | clone_size | j_call | v_call | d_call
CASSSHAGGNTEAFF | TGTGCCAGCAGTTCTCACGCGGGAGGGAACACTGAAGCTTTCTTT | - | TRBJ1-1 | TRBV28 | -
CASSLREGGIYGYTF | TGTGCCAGCAGCTTAAGGGAGGGCGGAATCTATGGCTACACCTTC | once | TRBJ1-2 | TRBV7-9 | -
CAWAGSEGEKLFF | TGTGCCTGGGCAGGGTCGGAGGGTGAAAAACTGTTTTTT | - | TRBJ1-4 | TRBV30 | -
CASSEARAGGSYGYTF | TGTGCCAGCAGTGAAGCGAGGGCAGGGGGCAGCTATGGCTACACCTTC | - | TRBJ1-2 | TRBV6-1 | TRBD1
CSAMTGSYEQYF | TGCAGCGCCATGACAGGCTCCTACGAGCAGTACTTC | - | TRBJ2-7 | TRBV29-1 | -
CASSIDREPNQPQHF | TGTGCCAGTAGTATCGACAGGGAACCCAATCAGCCCCAGCATTTT | - | TRBJ1-5 | TRBV19 | TRBD1
CASSLGGDVIYGYTF | TGTGCCAGCAGCTTGGGAGGGGACGTAATCTATGGCTACACCTTC | - | TRBJ1-2 | TRBV5-5 | -
CASSLAGVNQPQHF | TGTGCCAGCAGCTTAGCGGGGGTTAATCAGCCCCAGCATTTT | few | TRBJ1-5 | TRBV7-2 | -
CASSLAPTGGEPQHF | TGCGCCAGCAGCTTGGCCCCGACCGGGGGGGAGCCCCAGCATTTT | few | TRBJ1-5 | TRBV5-1 | -
CASSRRTGGAGNTIYF | TGTGCCAGCAGCCGACGAACAGGGGGCGCGGGAAACACCATATATTTT | - | TRBJ1-3 | TRBV13 | TRBD1